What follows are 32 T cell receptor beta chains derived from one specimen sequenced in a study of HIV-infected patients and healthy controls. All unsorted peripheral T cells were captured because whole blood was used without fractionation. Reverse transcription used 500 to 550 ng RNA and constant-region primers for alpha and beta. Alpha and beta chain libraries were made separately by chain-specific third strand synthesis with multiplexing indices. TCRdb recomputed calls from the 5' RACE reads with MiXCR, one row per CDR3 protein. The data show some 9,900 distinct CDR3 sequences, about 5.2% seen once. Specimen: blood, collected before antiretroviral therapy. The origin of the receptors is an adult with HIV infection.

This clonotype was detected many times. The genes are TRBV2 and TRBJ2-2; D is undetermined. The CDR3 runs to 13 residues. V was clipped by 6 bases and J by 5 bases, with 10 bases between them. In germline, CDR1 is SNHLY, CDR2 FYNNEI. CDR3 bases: TGTGCCAGCAGCGAAACGAGTACCGGGGAGCTGTTTTTT. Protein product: CASSETSTGELFF. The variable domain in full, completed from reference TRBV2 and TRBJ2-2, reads EPEVTQTPSHQVTQMGQEVILRCVPISNHLYFYWYRQILGQKVEFLVSFYNNEISEKSEIFDDQFSVERPDGSNFTLKIRSTKLEDSAMYFCASSETSTGELFFGEGSRLTVL.

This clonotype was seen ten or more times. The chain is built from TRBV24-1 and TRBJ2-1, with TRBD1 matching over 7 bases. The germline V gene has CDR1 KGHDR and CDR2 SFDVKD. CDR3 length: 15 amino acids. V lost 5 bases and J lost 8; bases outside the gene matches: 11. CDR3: CATSGSTGKADEQFF. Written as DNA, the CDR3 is TGTGCCACCAGTGGTTCGACAGGGAAAGCCGATGAGCAGTTCTTC.

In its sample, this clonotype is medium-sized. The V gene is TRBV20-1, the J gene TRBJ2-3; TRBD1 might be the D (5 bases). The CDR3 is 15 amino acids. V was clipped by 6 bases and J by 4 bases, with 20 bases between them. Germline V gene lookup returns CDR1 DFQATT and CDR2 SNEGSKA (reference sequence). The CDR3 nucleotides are TGCAGTGCGCCTGACGACTGGGAAGGGGCAGATACGCAGTATTTT. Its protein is CSAPDDWEGADTQYF.

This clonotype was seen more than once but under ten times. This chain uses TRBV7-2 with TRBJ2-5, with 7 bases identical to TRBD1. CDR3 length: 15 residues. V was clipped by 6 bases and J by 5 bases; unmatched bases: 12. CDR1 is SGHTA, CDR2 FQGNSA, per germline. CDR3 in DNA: TGTGCCAGCAGGCCGGGACAGACCCCTAGGGAGACCCAGTACTTC. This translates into CASRPGQTPRETQYF.

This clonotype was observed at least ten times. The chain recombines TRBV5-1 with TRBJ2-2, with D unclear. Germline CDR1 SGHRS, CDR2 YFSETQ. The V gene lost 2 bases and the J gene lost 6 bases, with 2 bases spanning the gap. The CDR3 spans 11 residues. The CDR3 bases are TGCGCCAGCAGCTTCCCCGGGGAGCTGTTTTTT. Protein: CASSFPGELFF.

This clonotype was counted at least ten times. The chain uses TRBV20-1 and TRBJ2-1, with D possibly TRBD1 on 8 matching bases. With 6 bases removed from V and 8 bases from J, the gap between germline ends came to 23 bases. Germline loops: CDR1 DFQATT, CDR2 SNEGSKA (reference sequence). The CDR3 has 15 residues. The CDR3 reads CSAQGGTGRYYEQFF. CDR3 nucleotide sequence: TGCAGTGCCCAGGGGGGGACAGGACGCTATTATGAGCAGTTCTTC.

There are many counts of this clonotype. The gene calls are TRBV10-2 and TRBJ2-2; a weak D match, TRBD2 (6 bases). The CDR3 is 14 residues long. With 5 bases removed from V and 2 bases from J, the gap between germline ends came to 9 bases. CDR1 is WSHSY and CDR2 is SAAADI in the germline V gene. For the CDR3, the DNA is TGCGCCAGCAGTCCGGGACTCAACACCGGGGAGCTGTTTTTT. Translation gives CASSPGLNTGELFF.

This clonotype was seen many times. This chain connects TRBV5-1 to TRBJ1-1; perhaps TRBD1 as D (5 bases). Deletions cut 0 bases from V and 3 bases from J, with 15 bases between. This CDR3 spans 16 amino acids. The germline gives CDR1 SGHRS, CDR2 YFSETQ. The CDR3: CASSLGPSTGYTEAFF. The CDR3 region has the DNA TGCGCCAGCAGCTTGGGCCCTTCTACAGGTTACACTGAAGCTTTCTTT.

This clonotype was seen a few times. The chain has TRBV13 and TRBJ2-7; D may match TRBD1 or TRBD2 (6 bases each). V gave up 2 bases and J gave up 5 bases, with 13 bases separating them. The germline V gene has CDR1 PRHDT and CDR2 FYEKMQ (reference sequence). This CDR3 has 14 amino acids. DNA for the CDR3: TGTGCCAGCAGCTTATGGGGGGCCAGGGACGAGCAGTACTTC. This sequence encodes CASSLWGARDEQYF.

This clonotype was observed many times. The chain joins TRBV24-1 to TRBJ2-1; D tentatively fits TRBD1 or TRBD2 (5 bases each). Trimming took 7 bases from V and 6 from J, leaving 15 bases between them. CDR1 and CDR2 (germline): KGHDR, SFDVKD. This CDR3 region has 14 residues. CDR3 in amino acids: CATSPGPTPNEQFF. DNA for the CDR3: TGTGCCACCAGCCCGGGACCGACACCCAATGAGCAGTTCTTC.

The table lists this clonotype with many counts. In nucleotides, the CDR3 is TGTGCCAGCAGCCCCAGTGGGACAGGGAATCAGCCCCAGCATTTT. It codes for CASSPSGTGNQPQHF. The chain uses TRBV6-2 or TRBV6-3 and TRBJ1-5; TRBD1 matches 9 bases. Germline V CDR1 and CDR2: MNHEY, SVGEGT. The CDR3 spans 15 residues. With V trimmed by 6 bases and J by 4 bases, 7 bases remained unmatched.

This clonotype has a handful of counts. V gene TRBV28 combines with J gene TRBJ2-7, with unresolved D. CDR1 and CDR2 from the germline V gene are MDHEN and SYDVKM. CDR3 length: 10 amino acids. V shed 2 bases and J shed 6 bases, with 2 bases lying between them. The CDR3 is CASSLGEQYF. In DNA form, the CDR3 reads TGTGCCAGCAGTTTAGGCGAGCAGTACTTC. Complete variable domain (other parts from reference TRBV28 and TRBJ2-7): DVKVTQSSRYLVKRTGEKVFLECVQDMDHENMFWYRQDPGLGLRLIYFSYDVKMKEKGDIPEGYSVSREKKERFSLILESASTNQTSMYLCASSLGEQYFGPGTRLTVT.

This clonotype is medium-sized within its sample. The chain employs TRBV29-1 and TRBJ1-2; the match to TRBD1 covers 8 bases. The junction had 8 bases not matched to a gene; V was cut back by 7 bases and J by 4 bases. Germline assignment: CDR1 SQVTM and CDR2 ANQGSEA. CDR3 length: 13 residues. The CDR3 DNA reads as TGCAGCGCCCCGGACAGGGACGGCTATGGCTACACCTTC. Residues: CSAPDRDGYGYTF.

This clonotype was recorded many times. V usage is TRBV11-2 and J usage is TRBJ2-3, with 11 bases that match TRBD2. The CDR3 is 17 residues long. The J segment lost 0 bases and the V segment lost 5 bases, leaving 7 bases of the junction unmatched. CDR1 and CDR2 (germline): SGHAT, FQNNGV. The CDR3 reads CASSPRTSGFSTDTQYF. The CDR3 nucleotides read TGTGCCAGCAGCCCGCGGACTAGCGGGTTCAGCACAGATACGCAGTATTTT. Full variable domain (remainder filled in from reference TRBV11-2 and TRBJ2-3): EAGVAQSPRYKIIEKRQSVAFWCNPISGHATLYWYQQILGQGPKLLIQFQNNGVVDDSQLPKDRFSAERLKGVDSTLKIQPAKLEDSAVYLCASSPRTSGFSTDTQYFGPGTRLTVL.

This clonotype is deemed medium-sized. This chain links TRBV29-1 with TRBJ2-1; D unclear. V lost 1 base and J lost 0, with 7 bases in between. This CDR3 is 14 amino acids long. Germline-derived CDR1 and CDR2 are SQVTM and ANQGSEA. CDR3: CSVEALSSYNEQFF. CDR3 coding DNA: TGCAGCGTTGAAGCCCTGAGCTCCTACAATGAGCAGTTCTTC.

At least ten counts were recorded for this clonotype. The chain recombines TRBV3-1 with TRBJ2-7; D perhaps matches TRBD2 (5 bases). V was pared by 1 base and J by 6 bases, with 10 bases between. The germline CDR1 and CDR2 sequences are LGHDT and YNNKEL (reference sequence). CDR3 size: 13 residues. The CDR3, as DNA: TGTGCCAGCAGCCAAGGGGAGACCCTCGAGCAGTACTTC. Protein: CASSQGETLEQYF.

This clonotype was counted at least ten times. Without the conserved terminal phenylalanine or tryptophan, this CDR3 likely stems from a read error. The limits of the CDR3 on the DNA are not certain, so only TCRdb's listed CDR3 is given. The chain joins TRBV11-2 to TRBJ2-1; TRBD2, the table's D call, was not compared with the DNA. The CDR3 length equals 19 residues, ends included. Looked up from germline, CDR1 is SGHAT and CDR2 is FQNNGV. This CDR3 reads CASSLEDLNKVFPPDVTRH.

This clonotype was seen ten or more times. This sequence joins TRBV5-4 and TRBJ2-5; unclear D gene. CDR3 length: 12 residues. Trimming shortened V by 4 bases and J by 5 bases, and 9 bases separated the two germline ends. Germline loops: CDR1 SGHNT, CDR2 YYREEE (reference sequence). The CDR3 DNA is TGTGCCAGCAGCCCAGACGGGGAGACCCAGTACTTC. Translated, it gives CASSPDGETQYF.

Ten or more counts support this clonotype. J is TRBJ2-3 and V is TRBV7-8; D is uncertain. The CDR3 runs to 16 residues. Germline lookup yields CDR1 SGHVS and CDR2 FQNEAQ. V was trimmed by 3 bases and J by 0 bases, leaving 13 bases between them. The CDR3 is CASSFRSTPSTDTQYF. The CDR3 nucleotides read TGTGCCAGCAGCTTTCGGAGCACCCCTAGCACAGATACGCAGTATTTT.

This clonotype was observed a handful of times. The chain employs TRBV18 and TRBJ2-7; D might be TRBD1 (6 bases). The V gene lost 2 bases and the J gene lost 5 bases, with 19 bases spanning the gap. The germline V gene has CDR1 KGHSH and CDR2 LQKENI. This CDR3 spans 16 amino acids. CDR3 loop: CASSPSLGGKTNEQYF. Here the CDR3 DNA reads TGTGCCAGCTCACCATCTTTAGGGGGAAAAACTAACGAGCAGTACTTC. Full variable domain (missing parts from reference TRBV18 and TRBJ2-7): NAGVMQNPRHLVRRRGQEARLRCSPMKGHSHVYWYRQLPEEGLKFMVYLQKENIIDESGMPKERFSAEFPKEGPSILRIQQVVRGDSAAYFCASSPSLGGKTNEQYFGPGTRLTVT.

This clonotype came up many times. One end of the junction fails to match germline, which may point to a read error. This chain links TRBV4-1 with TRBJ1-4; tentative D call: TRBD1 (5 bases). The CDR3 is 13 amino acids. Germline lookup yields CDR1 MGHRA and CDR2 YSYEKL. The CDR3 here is CASSQVGLEKLFF. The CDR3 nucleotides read TGCGCCAGCAGCCAGGTGGGACTGGAAAAGCTGTTTTTT.

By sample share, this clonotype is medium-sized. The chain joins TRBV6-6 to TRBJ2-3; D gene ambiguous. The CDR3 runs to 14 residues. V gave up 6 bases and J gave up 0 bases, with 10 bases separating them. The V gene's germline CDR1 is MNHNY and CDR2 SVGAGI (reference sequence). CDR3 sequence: CASSQYPSTDTQYF. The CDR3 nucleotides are TGTGCCAGCAGCCAATATCCTAGCACAGATACGCAGTATTTT.

The CDR3 nucleotides are TGCAGCGTTTTGGGGGGTCCGTGGAATGAGCAGTTCTTC. It translates to CSVLGGPWNEQFF. The rearrangement joins TRBV29-1 to TRBJ2-1, with D possibly being TRBD2 (6 bases). V was shortened by 5 bases and J by 7 bases, with 15 bases between the two germline ends. CDR1 is SQVTM and CDR2 is ANQGSEA in the germline V gene. The CDR3 sequence is 13 residues long.

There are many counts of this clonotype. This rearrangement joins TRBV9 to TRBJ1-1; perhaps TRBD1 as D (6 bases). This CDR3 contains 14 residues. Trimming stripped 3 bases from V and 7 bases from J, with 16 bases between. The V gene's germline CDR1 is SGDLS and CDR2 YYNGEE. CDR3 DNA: TGTGCCAGCAGCGATAAATACACAGGGATTGAAGCTTTCTTT. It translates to CASSDKYTGIEAFF.

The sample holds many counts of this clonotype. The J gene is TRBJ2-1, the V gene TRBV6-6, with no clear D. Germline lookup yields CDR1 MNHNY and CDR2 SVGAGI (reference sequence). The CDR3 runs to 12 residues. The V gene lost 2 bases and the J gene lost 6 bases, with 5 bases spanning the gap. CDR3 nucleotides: TGTGCCAGCAGTTACGGACCCAATGAGCAGTTCTTC. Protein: CASSYGPNEQFF.

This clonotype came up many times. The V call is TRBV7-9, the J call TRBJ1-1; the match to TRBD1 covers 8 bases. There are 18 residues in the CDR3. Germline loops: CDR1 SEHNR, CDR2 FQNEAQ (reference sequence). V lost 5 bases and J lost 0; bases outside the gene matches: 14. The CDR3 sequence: CASSPTNRGEAMNTEAFF. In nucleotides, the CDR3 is TGTGCCAGCAGCCCGACCAACAGGGGGGAAGCCATGAACACTGAAGCTTTCTTT.

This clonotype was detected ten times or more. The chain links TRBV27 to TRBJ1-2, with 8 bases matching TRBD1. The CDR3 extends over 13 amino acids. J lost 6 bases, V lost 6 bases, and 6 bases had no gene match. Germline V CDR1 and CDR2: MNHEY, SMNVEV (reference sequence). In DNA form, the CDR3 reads TGTGCCAGCAGCCGGGGACAGGCCGATGGCTACACCTTC. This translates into CASSRGQADGYTF.

CDR3: CASSFSGPYEQYF. The CDR3 DNA follows: TGTGCCAGCAGTTTCAGCGGGCCGTACGAGCAGTACTTC. The genes are TRBV27 and TRBJ2-7, with a weak D call TRBD2 (6 bases). Trimming took off 3 bases at V and 4 bases at J, with 10 bases between the two ends. CDR1 MNHEY and CDR2 SMNVEV come from the germline V gene (reference sequence). The CDR3 spans 13 residues.

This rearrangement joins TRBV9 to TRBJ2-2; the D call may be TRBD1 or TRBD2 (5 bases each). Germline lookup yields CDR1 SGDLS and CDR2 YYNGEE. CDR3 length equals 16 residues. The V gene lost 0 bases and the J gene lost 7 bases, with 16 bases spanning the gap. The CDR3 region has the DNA TGTGCCAGCAGCGTAGCTTCGGGACCACTGGGCGGGGAGCTGTTTTTT. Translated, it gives CASSVASGPLGGELFF.

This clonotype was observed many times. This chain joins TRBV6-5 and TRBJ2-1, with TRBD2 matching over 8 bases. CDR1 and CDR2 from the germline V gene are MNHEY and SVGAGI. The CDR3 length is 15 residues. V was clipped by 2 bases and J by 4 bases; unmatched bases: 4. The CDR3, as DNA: TGTGCCAGCAGTTACGCGGGGGGAGAGTACAATGAGCAGTTCTTC. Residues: CASSYAGGEYNEQFF.

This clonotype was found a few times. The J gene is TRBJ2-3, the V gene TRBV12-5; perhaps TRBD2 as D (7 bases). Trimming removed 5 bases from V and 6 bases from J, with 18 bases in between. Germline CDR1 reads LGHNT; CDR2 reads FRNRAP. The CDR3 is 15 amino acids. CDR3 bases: TGTGCTAGTGGTCTTGGGGGGGGGCTCTCCGATACGCAGTATTTT. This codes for CASGLGGGLSDTQYF.

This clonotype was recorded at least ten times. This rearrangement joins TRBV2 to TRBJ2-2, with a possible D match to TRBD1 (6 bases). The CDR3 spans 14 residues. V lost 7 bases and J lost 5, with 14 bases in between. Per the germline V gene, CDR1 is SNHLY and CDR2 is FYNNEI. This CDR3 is CASTDTGLTGELFF. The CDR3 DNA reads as TGTGCCAGCACCGACACAGGGTTGACCGGGGAGCTGTTTTTT.